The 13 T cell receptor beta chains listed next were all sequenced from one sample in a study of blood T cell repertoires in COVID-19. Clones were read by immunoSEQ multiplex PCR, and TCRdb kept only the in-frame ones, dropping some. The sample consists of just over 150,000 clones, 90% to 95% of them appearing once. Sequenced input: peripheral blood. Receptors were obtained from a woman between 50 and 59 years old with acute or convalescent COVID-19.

Here the CDR3 DNA reads TGTGCCACCTCCCCCGGTGTAACTGAAGCTTTCTTT. Its translation: CATSPGVTEAFF. V is TRBV7-9 and J is TRBJ1-1; no reliable D call. Germline V gives CDR1 SEHNR, CDR2 FQNEAQ (reference sequence). V was trimmed by 10 bases and J by 5 bases, leaving 14 bases between them. The CDR3 runs 12 residues.

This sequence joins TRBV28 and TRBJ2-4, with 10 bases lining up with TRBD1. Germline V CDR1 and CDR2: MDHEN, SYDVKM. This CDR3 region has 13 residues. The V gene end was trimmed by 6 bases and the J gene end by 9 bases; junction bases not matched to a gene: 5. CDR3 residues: CASRRGQGSIQYF. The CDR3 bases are TGTGCCAGCAGGAGGGGACAGGGGAGCATTCAGTACTTC.

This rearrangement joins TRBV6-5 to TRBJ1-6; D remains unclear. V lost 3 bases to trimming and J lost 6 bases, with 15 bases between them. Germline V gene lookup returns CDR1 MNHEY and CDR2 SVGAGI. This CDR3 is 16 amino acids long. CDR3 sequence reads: CASSYSLASLNSPLHF. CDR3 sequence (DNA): TGTGCCAGCAGTTATAGCTTAGCCAGCCTTAATTCACCCCTCCACTTT.

CDR3 loop: CASSQDYYRSDYGYTF. Written as DNA, the CDR3 is TGCGCCAGCAGCCAAGATTACTACAGGAGCGATTATGGCTACACCTTC. The rearrangement links TRBV4-1 to TRBJ1-2; D possibly corresponds to TRBD1 (5 bases). Germline lookup yields CDR1 MGHRA and CDR2 YSYEKL. V lost 0 bases, J lost 5 bases, and 16 bases lay in between. The CDR3 has 16 amino acids.

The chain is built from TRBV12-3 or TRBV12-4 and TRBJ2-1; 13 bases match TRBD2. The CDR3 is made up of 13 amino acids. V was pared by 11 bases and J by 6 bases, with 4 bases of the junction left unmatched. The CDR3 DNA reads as TGTGCCTGCCGGACTAGCGGGGGCAATGAGCAGTTCTTC. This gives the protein CACRTSGGNEQFF.

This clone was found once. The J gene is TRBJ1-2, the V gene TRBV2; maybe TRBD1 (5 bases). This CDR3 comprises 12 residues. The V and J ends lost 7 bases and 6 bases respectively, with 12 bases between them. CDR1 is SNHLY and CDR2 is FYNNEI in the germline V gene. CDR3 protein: CASILPDNGYTF. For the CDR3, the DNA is TGTGCCAGCATCCTTCCGGACAATGGCTACACCTTC.

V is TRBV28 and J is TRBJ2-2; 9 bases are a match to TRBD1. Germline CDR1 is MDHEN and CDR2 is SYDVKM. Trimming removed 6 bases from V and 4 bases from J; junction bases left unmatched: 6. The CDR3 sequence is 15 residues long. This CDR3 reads CASRRQGVGTGELFF. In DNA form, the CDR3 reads TGTGCCAGCAGACGACAGGGGGTTGGCACCGGGGAGCTGTTTTTT.

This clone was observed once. CDR3 amino acids: CASSLSDRFANTGELFF. The CDR3 region has the DNA TGTGCCAGCAGCTTAAGTGACAGGTTCGCGAACACCGGGGAGCTGTTTTTT. The V call is TRBV7-9, the J call TRBJ2-2, with a possible D match to TRBD1 (6 bases). The V gene lost 2 bases and the J gene lost 0 bases, with 13 bases spanning the gap. The CDR3 length is 17 residues. The germline gives CDR1 SEHNR, CDR2 FQNEAQ (reference sequence).

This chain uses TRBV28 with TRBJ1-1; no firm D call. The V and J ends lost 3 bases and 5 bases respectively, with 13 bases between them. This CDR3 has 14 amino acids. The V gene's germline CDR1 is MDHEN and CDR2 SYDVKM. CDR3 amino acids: CASSFRGPWTEAFF. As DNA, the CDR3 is TGTGCCAGCAGTTTCCGCGGTCCATGGACTGAAGCTTTCTTT. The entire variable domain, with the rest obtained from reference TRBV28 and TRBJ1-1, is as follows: DVKVTQSSRYLVKRTGEKVFLECVQDMDHENMFWYRQDPGLGLRLIYFSYDVKMKEKGDIPEGYSVSREKKERFSLILESASTNQTSMYLCASSFRGPWTEAFFGQGTRLTVV.

CDR3 coding DNA: TGTGCCAGCAGCCAAGATCTGGGCGGGAGAGTATCTAGTTTGAAGGACACCGGGGAGCTGTTTTTT. Protein sequence: CASSQDLGGRVSSLKDTGELFF. The V and J genes are TRBV14 and TRBJ2-2; 7 nucleotides agree with TRBD2. Germline V lookup: CDR1 SGHDN, CDR2 FVKESK. The V and J ends lost 0 bases and 3 bases, in that order; junction bases with no gene match: 22. This CDR3 comprises 22 residues.

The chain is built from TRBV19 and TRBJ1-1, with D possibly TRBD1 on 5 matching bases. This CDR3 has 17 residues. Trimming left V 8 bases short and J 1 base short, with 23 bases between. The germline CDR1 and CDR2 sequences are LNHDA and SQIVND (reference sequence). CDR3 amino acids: CASSSLSLGAGNTEAFF. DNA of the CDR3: TGTGCCAGTTCTTCCTTAAGTTTAGGGGCAGGGAACACTGAAGCTTTCTTT.

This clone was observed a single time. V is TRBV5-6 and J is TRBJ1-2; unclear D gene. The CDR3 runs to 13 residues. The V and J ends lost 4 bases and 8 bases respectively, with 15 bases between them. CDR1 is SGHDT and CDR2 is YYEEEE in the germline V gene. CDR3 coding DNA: TGTGCCAGCAGCCCGGTCGGACTGGAAGGCTACACCTTC. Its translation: CASSPVGLEGYTF.

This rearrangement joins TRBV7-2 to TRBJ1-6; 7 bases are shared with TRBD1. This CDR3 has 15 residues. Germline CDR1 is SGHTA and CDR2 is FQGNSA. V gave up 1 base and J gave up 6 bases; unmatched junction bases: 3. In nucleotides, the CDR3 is TGTGCCAGCAGCTTAGAAAGGGGGCGTAATTCACCCCTCCACTTT. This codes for CASSLERGRNSPLHF.